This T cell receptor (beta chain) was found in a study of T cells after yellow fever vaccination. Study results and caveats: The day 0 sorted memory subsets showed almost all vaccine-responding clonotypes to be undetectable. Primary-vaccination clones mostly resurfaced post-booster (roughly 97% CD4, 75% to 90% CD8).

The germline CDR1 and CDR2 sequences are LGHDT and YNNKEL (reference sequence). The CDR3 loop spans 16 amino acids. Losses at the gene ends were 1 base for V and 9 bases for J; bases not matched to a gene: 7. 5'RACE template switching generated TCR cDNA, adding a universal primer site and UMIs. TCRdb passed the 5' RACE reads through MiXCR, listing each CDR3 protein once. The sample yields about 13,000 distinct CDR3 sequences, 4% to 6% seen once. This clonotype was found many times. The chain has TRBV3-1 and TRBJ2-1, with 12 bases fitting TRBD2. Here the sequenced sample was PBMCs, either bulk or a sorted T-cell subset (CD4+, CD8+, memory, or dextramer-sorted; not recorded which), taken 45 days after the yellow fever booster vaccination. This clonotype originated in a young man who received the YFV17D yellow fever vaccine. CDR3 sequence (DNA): TGTGCCAGCAGCCAAGGGAGGCTAGCGGGAGGGTCTGAGCAGTTCTTC. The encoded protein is CASSQGRLAGGSEQFF.